The T cell receptor (beta chain) described here comes from a study of human T cells and chemical hapten exposure. From germline, CDR1 is SQVTM and CDR2 ANQGSEA. Deletions cut 2 bases from V and 2 bases from J, with 5 bases between. The CDR3 is 12 residues long. This clonotype was counted ten times or more. Antigen specificity is unknown. Each CDR3 protein is one row after TCRdb ran MiXCR on the RACE reads. The table has under 400,000 distinct CDR3 sequences, 5.1% seen once. Findings of the study overall: In comparison with controls, expanded TCRs gave rise to a significantly larger number of large CDR3 similarity clusters.

Time point specified: pre-sensitization, week 0. Treatment indicated: therapeutic diphenylcyclopropenone sensitization with weekly scalp DPC. The authors' total RNA extraction used unfractionated whole blood. The starting material was whole blood, obtained in connection with sensitization to the hapten diphenylcyclopropenone (DPC). The J gene is TRBJ2-3, the V gene TRBV29-1, with D unresolved. The clonotype originates from a woman aged 45-59 years with alopecia areata. Some clones in this sample may be carry-over from other donors' samples. The CDR3 DNA sequence: TGCAGCGTTGAACTACTCACAGATACGCAGTATTTT. Its translation: CSVELLTDTQYF.